These 19 T cell receptor beta chains came from one sample sequenced in a study of OX40 agonist ivuxolimab in advanced cancers. The assay was immunoSEQ multiplex PCR, and TCRdb's table has in-frame clones only and misses some. The sample lists about 100,000 clones; around 91% were seen once. Source: CD4+ or CD8+ T cells sorted from blood, taken in a trial of the OX40 agonist ivuxolimab. The receptors derive from an adult with an advanced solid tumor such as melanoma, head and neck, liver or kidney cancer.

This rearrangement joins TRBV5-1 to TRBJ1-2; 7 nucleotides agree with TRBD1. Germline V lookup: CDR1 SGHRS, CDR2 YFSETQ. V lost 1 base and J lost 6; bases outside the gene matches: 6. The CDR3 runs 14 residues. This CDR3 reads CASSLNQGGNGYTF. CDR3 nucleotides: TGCGCCAGCAGCTTGAACCAGGGGGGTAATGGCTACACCTTC.

V usage is TRBV15 and J usage is TRBJ2-5; the D is unclear. V was clipped by 0 bases and J by 11 bases, with 19 bases between them. The CDR3 length is 15 residues. Germline CDR1 reads LNHNV; CDR2 reads YYDKDF (reference sequence). In nucleotides, the CDR3 is TGTGCCACCAGCAGAGATCCGGTGGGAATGAGAGAGCAGTACTTC. It translates to CATSRDPVGMREQYF.

The chain joins TRBV19 to TRBJ2-5, with D possibly called TRBD1 or TRBD2 (5 bases each). Deletions cut 3 bases from V and 7 bases from J, with 6 bases between. CDR1 is LNHDA and CDR2 is SQIVND in the germline V gene (reference sequence). This CDR3 region has 11 residues. CDR3 DNA sequence: TGTGCCAGTAGTATTGGGGGGACCCAGTACTTC. It codes for CASSIGGTQYF.

The V gene is TRBV30, the J gene TRBJ1-2; D unresolved. The ends were cut back, 6 bases at V and 0 bases at J, with 8 bases in the middle. The CDR3 loop spans 12 amino acids. Per germline, CDR1 GTSNPN and CDR2 SVGIG (reference sequence). The CDR3 spells CACNRANYGYTF. CDR3 DNA sequence: TGTGCCTGTAACCGGGCTAACTATGGCTACACCTTC. The full variable domain, with the rest looked up from reference TRBV30 and TRBJ1-2, is SQTIHQWPATLVQPVGSPLSLECTVEGTSNPNLYWYRQAAGRGLQLLFYSVGIGQISSEVPQNLSASRPQDRQFILSSKKLLLSDSGFYLCACNRANYGYTFGSGTRLTVV.

The chain combines TRBV5-1 with TRBJ1-1; perhaps TRBD1 as D (5 bases). The V gene's germline CDR1 is SGHRS and CDR2 YFSETQ. The CDR3 runs to 14 residues. V lost 4 bases and J lost 5, with 15 bases in between. CDR3 sequence (DNA): TGCGCCAGCAGCGAAGCTGGGGGTAGAACTGAAGCTTTCTTT. Residues: CASSEAGGRTEAFF.

V and J are TRBV6-5 and TRBJ2-7; perhaps TRBD1 as D (6 bases). Germline CDR1 reads MNHEY; CDR2 reads SVGAGI. The CDR3 contains 15 residues. The V end lost 6 bases, the J end lost 0 bases, and 15 bases lay between the germline ends. The CDR3 here is CASRGAGISSYEQYF. In DNA, the CDR3 is TGTGCCAGCAGGGGGGCAGGGATAAGCTCCTACGAGCAGTACTTC.

The chain employs TRBV5-1 and TRBJ1-4; D gene ambiguous. Trimming removed 0 bases from V and 5 bases from J, with 14 bases in between. The length of the CDR3 is 16 residues. Germline CDR1 and CDR2: SGHRS and YFSETQ. In DNA form, the CDR3 reads TGCGCCAGCAGCTTGGGAGGTTTTGGGAGCAATGAAAAACTGTTTTTT. Its protein is CASSLGGFGSNEKLFF. Looking up the rest from reference TRBV5-1 and TRBJ1-4 gives the full variable domain: KAGVTQTPRYLIKTRGQQVTLSCSPISGHRSVSWYQQTPGQGLQFLFEYFSETQRNKGNFPGRFSGRQFSNSRSEMNVSTLELGDSALYLCASSLGGFGSNEKLFFGSGTQLSVL.

The rearrangement links TRBV27 to TRBJ1-6; D gene ambiguous. The CDR3 length is 13 residues. CDR1 is MNHEY and CDR2 is SMNVEV in the germline V gene (reference sequence). Trimming cost V 10 bases and J 9 bases, with 16 bases left between them. CDR3 in amino acids: CATQAEKRSPLHF. DNA for the CDR3: TGTGCCACCCAAGCCGAGAAGCGTTCACCCCTCCACTTT.

This chain connects TRBV5-1 to TRBJ2-1; 10 bases are shared with TRBD1. The CDR3 consists of 18 residues. J gave up 5 bases and V 0 bases, and 11 bases lay outside the gene matches. The V gene's germline CDR1 is SGHRS and CDR2 YFSETQ. CDR3 loop: CASSLGLGGQGMDNEQFF. In DNA form, the CDR3 reads TGCGCCAGCAGCTTGGGGTTGGGGGGACAGGGGATGGACAATGAGCAGTTCTTC.

The CDR3 nucleotides read TGCGCCAGCAGGACGGGCCTAGGTAGCAATCAGCCCCAGCATTTT. It is translated as CASRTGLGSNQPQHF. The chain employs TRBV5-1 and TRBJ1-5; unclear D gene. Trimming cost V 5 bases and J 0 bases, with 12 bases left between them. CDR3 length equals 15 residues. Germline CDR1 reads SGHRS; CDR2 reads YFSETQ.

V usage is TRBV2 and J usage is TRBJ1-3, with 8 bases that match TRBD1. The CDR3 length is 15 residues. Germline CDR1 is SNHLY and CDR2 is FYNNEI. V gave up 6 bases and J gave up 6 bases; unmatched junction bases: 10. The CDR3 reads CASSPDRVGSNTIYF. The CDR3, as DNA: TGTGCCAGCAGCCCGGACAGGGTAGGATCAAACACCATATATTTT.

This sequence joins TRBV11-2 and TRBJ1-1, with no clear D. The CDR3 has 14 amino acids. The germline V gene has CDR1 SGHAT and CDR2 FQNNGV. V was clipped by 2 bases and J by 4 bases, with 11 bases between them. The CDR3 region is CASSLLAGVTEAFF. Written as DNA, the CDR3 is TGTGCCAGCAGCTTATTAGCAGGTGTCACTGAAGCTTTCTTT. Using reference TRBV11-2 and TRBJ1-1 for the parts outside the CDR3, the full variable domain is EAGVAQSPRYKIIEKRQSVAFWCNPISGHATLYWYQQILGQGPKLLIQFQNNGVVDDSQLPKDRFSAERLKGVDSTLKIQPAKLEDSAVYLCASSLLAGVTEAFFGQGTRLTVV.

The chain employs TRBV30 and TRBJ2-3; D unresolved. Per germline, CDR1 GTSNPN and CDR2 SVGIG (reference sequence). The V gene lost 4 bases and the J gene lost 2 bases, with 7 bases spanning the gap. The CDR3 runs to 12 residues. CDR3 sequence reads: CAWTKTTDTQYF. The CDR3 nucleotides are TGTGCCTGGACCAAGACCACAGATACGCAGTATTTT.

A remark on this clone: It is likely a read error, because the conserved phenylalanine at the end of the CDR3 is missing. This sequence joins TRBV30 and TRBJ1-2; TRBD1 matches 8 bases. This CDR3 is 16 amino acids long. Germline values: CDR1 GTSNPN, CDR2 SVGIG (reference sequence). V trimming: 4 bases; J trimming: 1 base; junction bases outside the gene matches: 11. CDR3 sequence reads: CAWTQVRGLSNYGYTL. DNA of the CDR3: TGTGCCTGGACGCAAGTCAGGGGGCTCAGTAACTATGGCTACACCCTC.

The V and J genes are TRBV2 and TRBJ2-6; D remains ambiguous. Germline V CDR1 and CDR2: SNHLY, FYNNEI. This CDR3 comprises 16 residues. Trimming removed 1 base from V and 0 bases from J, with 7 bases in between. CDR3 nucleotide sequence: TGTGCCAGCAGTGAAGATGTCGGCTCTGGGGCCAACGTCCTGACTTTC. Protein product: CASSEDVGSGANVLTF.

The V call is TRBV6-6, the J call TRBJ2-1, with 11 bases matching TRBD2. V dropped 6 bases and J dropped 3; count of bases not matched to a gene: 4. CDR1 and CDR2 (germline): MNHNY, SVGAGI (reference sequence). This CDR3 region has 15 residues. The CDR3 loop is CASSPTSGIYNEQFF. The CDR3 DNA sequence: TGTGCCAGCAGCCCGACTAGCGGGATCTACAATGAGCAGTTCTTC.

This clone was recorded once. This chain uses TRBV5-1 with TRBJ2-7; perhaps TRBD1 as D (6 bases). CDR1 and CDR2 (germline): SGHRS, YFSETQ. CDR3 length equals 17 residues. The V and J ends lost 0 bases and 2 bases respectively, with 18 bases between them. CDR3 amino acids: CASSLVPVTGRTYEQYF. The CDR3 DNA sequence: TGCGCCAGCAGCTTGGTGCCCGTGACAGGCCGCACCTACGAGCAGTACTTC.

This chain connects TRBV2 to TRBJ2-5; weak D call: TRBD1 (5 bases). Trimming stripped 6 bases from V and 5 bases from J, with 16 bases between. Per germline, CDR1 SNHLY and CDR2 FYNNEI. There are 14 residues in the CDR3. CDR3 amino acids: CASSESFYRETQYF. DNA of the CDR3: TGTGCCAGCAGCGAGAGTTTTTACAGGGAGACCCAGTACTTC.

The chain links TRBV5-1 to TRBJ2-3, with TRBD2 identical over 12 bases. Germline-derived CDR1 and CDR2 are SGHRS and YFSETQ. The J segment lost 4 bases and the V segment lost 2 bases, leaving 8 bases of the junction unmatched. The CDR3 is 17 amino acids. The CDR3 region has the DNA TGCGCCAGCAGCTTCCAGAGGACTAGCGGGATCGCAGATACGCAGTATTTT. It is translated as CASSFQRTSGIADTQYF.